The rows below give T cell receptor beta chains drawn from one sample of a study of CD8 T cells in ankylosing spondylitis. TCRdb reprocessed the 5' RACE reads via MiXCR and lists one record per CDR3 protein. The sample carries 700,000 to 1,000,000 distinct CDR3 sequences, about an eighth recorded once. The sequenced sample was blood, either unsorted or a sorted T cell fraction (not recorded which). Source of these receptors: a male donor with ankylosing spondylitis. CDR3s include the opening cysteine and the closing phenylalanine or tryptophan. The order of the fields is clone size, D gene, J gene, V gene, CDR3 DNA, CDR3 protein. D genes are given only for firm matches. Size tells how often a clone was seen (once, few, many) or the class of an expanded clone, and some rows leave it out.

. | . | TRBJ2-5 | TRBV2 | TGTGCCAGCAGTGACCCGGGGTCAAGGGGAGAGACCCAGTACTTC | CASSDPGSRGETQYF
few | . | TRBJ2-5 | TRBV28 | TGTGCCAGCAGTCAGGCAGGGTCCCAAGAGACCCAGTACTTC | CASSQAGSQETQYF
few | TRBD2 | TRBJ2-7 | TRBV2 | TGTGCCAGCAGCGAACCGGGACTAGCTTTCTACGAGCAGTACTTC | CASSEPGLAFYEQYF
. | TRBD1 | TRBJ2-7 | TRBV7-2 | TGTGCCAGCAACCCAGGGGGACAGGGCTTCGGCTACGAGCAGTACTTC | CASNPGGQGFGYEQYF
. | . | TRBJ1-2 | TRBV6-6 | TGTGCCATCCCGGACCCTCGAGGCTATGGCTACACCTTC | CAIPDPRGYGYTF
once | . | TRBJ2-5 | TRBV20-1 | TGCAGTGCCCCAGGGGTGTGGCAAGAGACCCAGTACTTC | CSAPGVWQETQYF
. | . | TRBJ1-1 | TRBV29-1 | TGCAGCGTGACGGGCCTCATGAACACTGAAGCTTTCTTT | CSVTGLMNTEAFF
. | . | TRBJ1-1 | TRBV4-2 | TGTGCCAGCAGCCAAGAGCCAGGGTCCACTGAAGCTTTCTTT | CASSQEPGSTEAFF
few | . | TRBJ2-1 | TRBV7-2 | TGTGCCAGCAGCTCATTCGACAGTTACAATGAGCAGTTCTTC | CASSSFDSYNEQFF
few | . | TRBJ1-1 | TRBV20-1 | TGCAGTGCGCCTAAGGGGTCGGGGCGCATCAACACTGAAGCTTTCTTT | CSAPKGSGRINTEAFF
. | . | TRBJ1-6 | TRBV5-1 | TGCGCCAGCTCAACGGGGGGAAGAACCTATAATTCACCCCTCCACTTT | CASSTGGRTYNSPLHF
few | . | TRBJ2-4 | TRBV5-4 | TGTGCCAGCAGCTTCGCAGGGGAAAACATTCAGTACTTC | CASSFAGENIQYF
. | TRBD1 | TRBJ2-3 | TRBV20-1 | TGCAGTGCCGGACAGGGTTTCACAGATACGCAGTATTTT | CSAGQGFTDTQYF
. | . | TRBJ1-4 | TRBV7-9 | TGTGCCAGCAGCCAAATGTCGAGTAGACTGTTTTTT | CASSQMSSRLFF
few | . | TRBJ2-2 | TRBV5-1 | TGCGCCAGCAGCCCACAGGGTTACACGAACACCGGGGAGCTGTTTTTT | CASSPQGYTNTGELFF
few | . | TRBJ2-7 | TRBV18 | TGTGCCAGCTCACCACTAGCCGGGTCCTTCGCCTACGAGCAGTACTTC | CASSPLAGSFAYEQYF
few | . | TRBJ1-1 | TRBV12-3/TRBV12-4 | TGTGCCAGCAGATATACAGTCACTGAAGCTTTCTTT | CASRYTVTEAFF
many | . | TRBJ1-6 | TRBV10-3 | TGTGCCATCAGTGACCCCCGGGACCTTAATTCACCCCTCCACTTT | CAISDPRDLNSPLHF
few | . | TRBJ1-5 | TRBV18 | TGTGCCAGCTCCCCATCTGGGGGGGGATATCAGCCCCAGCATTTT | CASSPSGGGYQPQHF
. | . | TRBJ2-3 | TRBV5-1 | TGCGCCAGCGGCCCTGGGGCATCTCGACTCACAGATACGCAGTATTTT | CASGPGASRLTDTQYF
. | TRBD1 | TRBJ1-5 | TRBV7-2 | TGTGCCAGCAGCCGAGGACAGGTTCGGGAGCCCCAGCATTTT | CASSRGQVREPQHF
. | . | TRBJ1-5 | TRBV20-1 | TGCAGTGCTATGGACAGTTACAATCAGCCCCAGCATTTT | CSAMDSYNQPQHF
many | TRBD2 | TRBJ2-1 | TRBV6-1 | TGTGCCAGCACCGTAGCGGGAGGGTTCAATGAGCAGTTCTTC | CASTVAGGFNEQFF
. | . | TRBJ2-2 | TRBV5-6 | TGTGCCAGCAGCCGGCCGGGGAAGAACACCGGGGAGCTGTTTTTT | CASSRPGKNTGELFF
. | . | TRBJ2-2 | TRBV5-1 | TGCGCCAGCGGACTACAGGGCACCGGGGAGCTGTTTTTT | CASGLQGTGELFF